Described below is a single T cell receptor (beta chain) sequence and its context. V was cut by 5 bases and J by 0 bases, with 13 bases left in between. The length of the CDR3 is 16 residues. Germline V CDR1 and CDR2: LNHDA, SQIVND (reference sequence). TCR-alpha and TCR-beta chains were sequenced unpaired. Using immunoSEQ multiplex PCR, the repertoire was profiled, and TCRdb retains in-frame clones only, with some absent. Of 85,000 to 100,000 clones in the sample, approximately 90% were seen once. The data derive from a study of T cells in tuberculosis. Across the whole study: T cells were selected with CD1B tetramers loaded with glucose monomycolate.

Cells were sorted from thawed PBMC rested overnight and stained with GMM-loaded CD1B tetramer, viability dye and anti-CD3. CD1B tetramers were loaded with Rhodococcus equi-derived C32 glucose monomycolate. Tetramer-negative cells, around 110,000 per donor, were also sorted. The chain employs TRBV19 and TRBJ2-2; a possible D gene is TRBD1 (6 bases). What was sequenced was CD1b-GMM tetramer-negative cells sorted from PBMCs. The sequence derives from an adult woman with latent tuberculosis. CDR3 bases: TGTGCCAGTAGTCCCCAGACAGGATCGAACACCGGGGAGCTGTTTTTT. It translates to CASSPQTGSNTGELFF.